Described below is a single TCR beta chain sequence and its context. Its antigen is unknown. Trimming cost V 3 bases and J 7 bases; bases outside gene matches: 15. CDR1 and CDR2 from the germline V gene are SEHNR and FQNEAQ (reference sequence). The CDR3 totals 18 residues. The data stem from a study of CD8+ T cells in alopecia areata. Across the whole study: The duration of tofacitinib was 6 to 18 months, with 6 months off drug afterward.

The authors extracted RNA and reverse transcribed it into cDNA as the sequencing template. TCRdb's copy holds only in-frame clones and misses some; the assay was immunoSEQ multiplex PCR. This table has more than 200,000 clones, around two thirds appearing once. It was from alopecia areata patients that lesional scalp punch biopsies and peripheral blood were collected. Study findings and constraints: The study found TCR sharing across patients less clear than in mice, possibly for HLA reasons.

This TCR derives from a human donor with alopecia areata. The material sequenced was CD4+ T cells sorted from blood, taken at week 0. V is TRBV7-9 and J is TRBJ1-6, with 7 bases identical to TRBD1. CDR3 sequence reads: CASSLQSQGLGYNSPLHF. CDR3 DNA sequence: TGTGCCAGCAGCTTGCAGTCACAGGGGCTTGGTTACAATTCACCCCTCCACTTT. Supplemented by reference TRBV7-9 and TRBJ1-6, the full variable domain reads DTGVSQNPRHKITKRGQNVTFRCDPISEHNRLYWYRQTLGQGPEFLTYFQNEAQLEKSRLLSDRFSAERPKGSFSTLEIQRTEQGDSAMYLCASSLQSQGLGYNSPLHFGNGTRLTVT.